Listed here are 6 T cell receptor beta chains from one sample, sequenced in a study of shared clonotypes between healthy human individuals. Clones were sequenced by immunoSEQ multiplex PCR, and TCRdb holds only the in-frame ones, with some missing. The table records around 720,000 clones, roughly 72% of them present only once. Sequencing used memory CD4+ T cells sorted from blood. The subset: CD45RA-negative fraction. The receptors were gathered from a woman in her twenties or thirties in good health.

The CDR3 is CASSTGTGRVNEQFF. CDR3 nucleotides: TGTGCCAGCAGCACCGGGACAGGGCGGGTGAATGAGCAGTTCTTC. This chain connects TRBV27 to TRBJ2-1; 9 nucleotides align to TRBD1. This CDR3 has 15 residues. J was trimmed by 7 bases and V by 6 bases; bases with no gene match: 10. In germline, CDR1 is MNHEY, CDR2 SMNVEV (reference sequence).

This chain connects TRBV4-1 to TRBJ2-7; a weak D match, TRBD1 (5 bases). The length of the CDR3 is 15 residues. The germline CDR1 and CDR2 sequences are MGHRA and YSYEKL. V was shortened by 1 base and J by 2 bases, with 12 bases between the two germline ends. In nucleotides, the CDR3 is TGCGCCAGCAGCCAAGGTCCAGGGCTGACCTACGAGCAGTACTTC. This encodes CASSQGPGLTYEQYF.

DNA of the CDR3: TGTGCCAGCAGTGATCCGGGACGGCAAGCAACTAATGAAAAACTGTTTTTT. It yields the protein CASSDPGRQATNEKLFF. The rearrangement joins TRBV25-1 to TRBJ1-4; D is perhaps TRBD1 (5 bases). Trimming took off 3 bases at V and 0 bases at J, with 14 bases between the two ends. CDR1 MGHDK and CDR2 SYGVNS come from the germline V gene. This CDR3 comprises 17 residues.

The V call is TRBV12-5, the J call TRBJ2-7; TRBD2 matches 11 bases. V trimming: 2 bases; J trimming: 4 bases; junction bases outside the gene matches: 13. This CDR3 is 18 amino acids long. Per the germline V gene, CDR1 is LGHNT and CDR2 is FRNRAP. CDR3 region: CASGLPPGFSGRGYEQYF. CDR3 bases: TGTGCTAGTGGTTTGCCGCCGGGGTTTAGCGGGAGGGGATACGAGCAGTACTTC.

This sequence joins TRBV7-9 and TRBJ1-5; D is ambiguous. The CDR3 runs to 13 residues. The germline V gene has CDR1 SEHNR and CDR2 FQNEAQ (reference sequence). Between the trimmed V and J ends, which lost 6 bases and 4 bases, there was a span of 10 bases. CDR3 in DNA: TGTGCCAGCAGTCGACCAACAAATCAGCCCCAGCATTTT. Translation gives CASSRPTNQPQHF.

The chain has TRBV5-8 and TRBJ2-2; TRBD2 aligns across 7 bases. Germline V gene sequence: CDR1 SGHTS, CDR2 YDEGEE. The CDR3 spans 16 residues. Trimming removed 1 base from V and 5 bases from J; junction bases left unmatched: 8. CDR3 bases: TGTGCCAGCAGCTTGACCGAGACTAGCTTGACCGGGGAGCTGTTTTTT. Its protein is CASSLTETSLTGELFF.